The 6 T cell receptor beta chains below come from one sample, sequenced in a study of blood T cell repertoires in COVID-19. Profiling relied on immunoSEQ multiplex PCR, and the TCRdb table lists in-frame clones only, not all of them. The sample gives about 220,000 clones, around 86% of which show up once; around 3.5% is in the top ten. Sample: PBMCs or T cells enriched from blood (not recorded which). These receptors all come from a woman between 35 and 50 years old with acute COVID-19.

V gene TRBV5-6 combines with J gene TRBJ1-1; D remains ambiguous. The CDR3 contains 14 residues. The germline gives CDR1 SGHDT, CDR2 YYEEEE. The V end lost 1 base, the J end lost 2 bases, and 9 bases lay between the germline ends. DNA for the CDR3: TGTGCCAGCAGCTTGTTTGTATTAAACACTGAAGCTTTCTTT. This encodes CASSLFVLNTEAFF.

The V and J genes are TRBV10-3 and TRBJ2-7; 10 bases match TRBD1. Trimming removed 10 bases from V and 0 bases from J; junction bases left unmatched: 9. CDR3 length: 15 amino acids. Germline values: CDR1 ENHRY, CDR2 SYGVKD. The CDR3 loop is CATKAGQGGSYEQYF. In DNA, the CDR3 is TGTGCCACCAAAGCAGGACAGGGGGGCTCCTACGAGCAGTACTTC.

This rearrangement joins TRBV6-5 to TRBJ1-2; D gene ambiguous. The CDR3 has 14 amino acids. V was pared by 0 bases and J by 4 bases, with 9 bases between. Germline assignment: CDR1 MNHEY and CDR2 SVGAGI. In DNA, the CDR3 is TGTGCCAGCAGTTACTCTGAGGGAGGCTATGGCTACACCTTC. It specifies CASSYSEGGYGYTF.

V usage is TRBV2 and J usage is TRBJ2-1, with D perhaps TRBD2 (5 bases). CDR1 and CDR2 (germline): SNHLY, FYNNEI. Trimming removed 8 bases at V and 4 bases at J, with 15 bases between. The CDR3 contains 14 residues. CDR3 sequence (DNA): TGTGCCAGCCCCCTGGGAGAGTTATACAATGAGCAGTTCTTC. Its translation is CASPLGELYNEQFF.

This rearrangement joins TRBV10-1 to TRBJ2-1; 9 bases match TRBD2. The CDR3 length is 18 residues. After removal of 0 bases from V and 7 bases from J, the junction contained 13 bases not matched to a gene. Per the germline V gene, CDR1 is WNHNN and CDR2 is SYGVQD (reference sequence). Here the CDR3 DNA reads TGCGCCAGCAGTGAGTCGTTGCTAGCGGGGAATGGTTTGAATGAGCAGTTCTTC. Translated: CASSESLLAGNGLNEQFF.

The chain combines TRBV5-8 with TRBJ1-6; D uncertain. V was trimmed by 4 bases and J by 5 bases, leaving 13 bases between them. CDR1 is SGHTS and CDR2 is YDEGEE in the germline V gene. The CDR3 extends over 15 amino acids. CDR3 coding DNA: TGTGCCAGCAGCGATAATCCGGCGGATAATTCACCCCTCCACTTT. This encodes CASSDNPADNSPLHF.